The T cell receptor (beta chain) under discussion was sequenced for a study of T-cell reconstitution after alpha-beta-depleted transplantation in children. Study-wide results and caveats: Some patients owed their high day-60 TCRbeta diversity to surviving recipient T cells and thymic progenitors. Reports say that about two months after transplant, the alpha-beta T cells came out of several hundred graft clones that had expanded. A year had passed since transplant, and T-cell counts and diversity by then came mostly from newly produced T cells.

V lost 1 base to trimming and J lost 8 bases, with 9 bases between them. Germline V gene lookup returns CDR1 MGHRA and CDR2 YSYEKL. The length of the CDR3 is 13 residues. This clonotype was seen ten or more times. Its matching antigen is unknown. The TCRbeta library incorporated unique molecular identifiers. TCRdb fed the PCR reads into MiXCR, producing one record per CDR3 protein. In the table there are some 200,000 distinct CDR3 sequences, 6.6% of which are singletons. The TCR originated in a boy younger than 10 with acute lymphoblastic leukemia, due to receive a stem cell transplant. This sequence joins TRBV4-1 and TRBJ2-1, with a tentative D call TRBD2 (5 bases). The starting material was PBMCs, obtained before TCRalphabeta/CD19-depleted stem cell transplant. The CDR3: CASSQAYGDEQFF. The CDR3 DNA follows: TGCGCCAGCAGCCAAGCCTACGGGGATGAGCAGTTCTTC.